The rows below give T cell receptor beta chains drawn from one sample of a study of blood T cells in healthy people across ages. TCRdb reprocessed the 5' RACE reads with MiXCR, giving one entry per CDR3 protein. The sample records about 900,000 distinct CDR3 sequences, around 46% being singletons. The material sequenced was blood. The receptors were sampled from a man aged 25 to 40 in good health. Each CDR3 is given with its conserved first and last residue. Each record gives: V gene, D gene, clone size, J gene, CDR3 DNA, CDR3 protein. A D gene is named only where the DNA matches it firmly. Size values are once, few and many counts, or a class for expanded clones, and some rows have none.

V: TRBV6-2/TRBV6-3
D: -
size: -
J: TRBJ2-7
DNA: TGTGCCAGCGGTGGAACCCTTCCCTCCTACGAGCAGTACTTC
CDR3: CASGGTLPSYEQYF

V: TRBV6-5
D: -
size: -
J: TRBJ1-4
DNA: TGTGCCAGCAGTCAAACTGCAACTAATGAAAAACTGTTTTTT
CDR3: CASSQTATNEKLFF

V: TRBV10-3
D: -
size: -
J: TRBJ1-2
DNA: TGTGCCATCGAGAAGGGGGTGCACTATGGCTACACCTTC
CDR3: CAIEKGVHYGYTF

V: TRBV30
D: -
size: few
J: TRBJ2-7
DNA: TGTGCCTGGAGCGTTACAGGGCCCGAGCAGTACTTC
CDR3: CAWSVTGPEQYF

V: TRBV7-2
D: -
size: -
J: TRBJ1-5
DNA: TGTGCCAGCAGCTTCGCCGGGGCCGGGCAGCCCCAGCATTTT
CDR3: CASSFAGAGQPQHF

V: TRBV6-4
D: -
size: many
J: TRBJ2-3
DNA: TGTGCCAGCAGTGAGAGGGGGGCAGAAGATACGCAGTATTTT
CDR3: CASSERGAEDTQYF

V: TRBV19
D: -
size: -
J: TRBJ1-2
DNA: TGTGCCAGTACCGTGCTCCCTACAGGGAACTATGGCTACACCTTC
CDR3: CASTVLPTGNYGYTF

V: TRBV7-9
D: -
size: once
J: TRBJ1-1
DNA: TGTGCCAGCAGCCCTCGGGGGTCCAACACTGAAGCTTTCTTT
CDR3: CASSPRGSNTEAFF

V: TRBV4-1
D: TRBD1
size: -
J: TRBJ2-2
DNA: TGCGCCAGCAGACAGGGGACGAACACCGGGGAGCTGTTTTTT
CDR3: CASRQGTNTGELFF

V: TRBV20-1
D: TRBD1
size: -
J: TRBJ1-4
DNA: TGCAGTGCTAAAGCGACAGGGATAAATGAAAAACTGTTTTTT
CDR3: CSAKATGINEKLFF

V: TRBV7-6
D: -
size: -
J: TRBJ1-2
DNA: TGTGCCAGCAGCCGCGGGGGGAATGACTACACCTTC
CDR3: CASSRGGNDYTF

V: TRBV7-9
D: -
size: -
J: TRBJ1-2
DNA: TGTGCCAGCAGCTTAGGCGTCAAGGATTATGGCTACACCTTC
CDR3: CASSLGVKDYGYTF

V: TRBV6-1
D: -
size: -
J: TRBJ1-5
DNA: TGTGCCAGCAGTGAACTTGGGATGGCGAGCAATCAGCCCCAGCATTTT
CDR3: CASSELGMASNQPQHF

V: TRBV6-5
D: -
size: few
J: TRBJ2-7
DNA: TGTGCCAGCAGTTACTCAATCCTCCGGACGAGCTCCTACGAGCAGTACTTC
CDR3: CASSYSILRTSSYEQYF

V: TRBV3-1
D: -
size: -
J: TRBJ2-7
DNA: TGTGCCAGCAGCCAGAGGGAGTACTACGAGCAGTACTTC
CDR3: CASSQREYYEQYF

V: TRBV7-9
D: -
size: few
J: TRBJ2-7
DNA: TGTGCCAGCAGCTTTCCGGACCAGGGGAATGCCTACGAGCAGTACTTC
CDR3: CASSFPDQGNAYEQYF

V: TRBV29-1
D: -
size: few
J: TRBJ1-1
DNA: TGCAGCGTTTTGAGGGGTGAAGGTACTGAAGCTTTCTTT
CDR3: CSVLRGEGTEAFF

V: TRBV29-1
D: -
size: -
J: TRBJ1-5
DNA: TGCAGCGAAAGGGTTCGACCCCAGCATTTT
CDR3: CSERVRPQHF

V: TRBV6-6
D: -
size: -
J: TRBJ1-2
DNA: TGTGCCAGCAGTAGGAGGGCAGGGGAAGACTATGGCTACACCTTC
CDR3: CASSRRAGEDYGYTF

V: TRBV6-6
D: -
size: -
J: TRBJ2-5
DNA: TGTGCCAGCAGTAACCGTATAGAAGAGACCCAGTACTTC
CDR3: CASSNRIEETQYF

V: TRBV4-2
D: -
size: -
J: TRBJ2-1
DNA: TGTGCCAGCAGCCGGGGAGGGGGGGGCCGATCCTACAATGAGCAGTTCTTC
CDR3: CASSRGGGGRSYNEQFF

V: TRBV6-5
D: TRBD1
size: few
J: TRBJ2-1
DNA: TGTGCCAGCAGCCTCAGGGGGCAGAATGAGCAGTTCTTC
CDR3: CASSLRGQNEQFF

V: TRBV7-8
D: -
size: few
J: TRBJ2-7
DNA: TGTGCCAGCAGTCCCGCCGGGGCCTCCTACGAGCAGTACTTC
CDR3: CASSPAGASYEQYF

V: TRBV29-1
D: -
size: few
J: TRBJ2-3
DNA: TGCAGCGTTGAACCACAGGACACAGATACGCAGTATTTT
CDR3: CSVEPQDTDTQYF

V: TRBV5-1
D: TRBD2
size: -
J: TRBJ2-1
DNA: TGCGCCAGCAGCCCCGAGTTGACAGGGCTAGCGGGGGGAGTTAATGAGCAGTTCTTC
CDR3: CASSPELTGLAGGVNEQFF

V: TRBV6-5
D: -
size: -
J: TRBJ1-4
DNA: TGTGCCAGCAGTTACTCGAACGGCAATGAAAAACTGTTTTTT
CDR3: CASSYSNGNEKLFF

V: TRBV7-2
D: TRBD1
size: -
J: TRBJ1-2
DNA: TGTGCCAGCAGCGAGGGACAGGGGCCAACTATATATGGCTACACCTTC
CDR3: CASSEGQGPTIYGYTF

V: TRBV27
D: -
size: -
J: TRBJ1-6
DNA: TGTGCCAGCAGTTCCGGACCAGGACGGAGCTCCTATAATTCACCCCTCCACTTT
CDR3: CASSSGPGRSSYNSPLHF